The 10 T cell receptor beta chains below were found in one sample sequenced in a study of T cell responses to AZD1222 COVID-19 vaccine. TCRdb keeps only in-frame clones here, not all; method: immunoSEQ multiplex PCR. The repertoire holds over 100,000 clones, with more than 75% as singletons. This specimen consisted of peripheral blood, obtained on day 0 of AZD1222 vaccination. All receptors derive from an adult in good health.

V is TRBV14 and J is TRBJ2-2, with D perhaps TRBD2 (5 bases). CDR1 and CDR2 (germline): SGHDN, FVKESK. This CDR3 comprises 14 residues. V lost 7 bases, J lost 3 bases, and 12 bases lay in between. In DNA form, the CDR3 reads TGTGCCAGCATGAGGACCGGGGACACCGGGGAGCTGTTTTTT. Protein: CASMRTGDTGELFF.

The rearrangement joins TRBV27 to TRBJ1-2, with D possibly matching TRBD1 (6 bases). Germline assignment: CDR1 MNHEY and CDR2 SMNVEV (reference sequence). CDR3 length equals 12 residues. V shed 4 bases and J shed 5 bases, with 8 bases lying between them. CDR3 in DNA: TGTGCCAGCAGTTCGACAGGATATGGCTACACCTTC. Protein: CASSSTGYGYTF.

The chain combines TRBV9 with TRBJ1-6; a possible D gene is TRBD1 (6 bases). The CDR3 runs 14 residues. V lost 0 bases, J lost 9 bases, and 10 bases lay in between. The germline gives CDR1 SGDLS, CDR2 YYNGEE. The CDR3 loop is CASSVAGAGSPLHF. CDR3 nucleotide sequence: TGTGCCAGCAGCGTAGCAGGGGCTGGTTCACCCCTCCACTTT.

The chain is built from TRBV7-3 and TRBJ2-1; 9 nucleotides line up with TRBD1. Germline V CDR1 and CDR2: SGHTA, FQGTGA. This CDR3 has 15 residues. V trimming: 5 bases; J trimming: 3 bases; junction bases outside the gene matches: 5. CDR3 protein: CASSTTGGVYNEQFF. DNA of the CDR3: TGTGCCAGCAGCACGACAGGGGGGGTCTACAATGAGCAGTTCTTC. Variable domain in full (rest from reference TRBV7-3 and TRBJ2-1): GAGVSQTPSNKVTEKGKYVELRCDPISGHTALYWYRQSLGQGPEFLIYFQGTGAADDSGLPNDRFFAVRPEGSVSTLKIQRTERGDSAVYLCASSTTGGVYNEQFFGPGTRLTVL.

This CDR3 reads CASSLARGMISGANVLTF. For the CDR3, the DNA is TGCGCCAGCAGCTTGGCGAGAGGGATGATTTCTGGGGCCAACGTCCTGACTTTC. The chain recombines TRBV5-1 with TRBJ2-6; the D gene is possibly TRBD2 (5 bases). This CDR3 contains 18 residues. Germline V gene lookup returns CDR1 SGHRS and CDR2 YFSETQ. The V gene lost 0 bases and the J gene lost 1 base, with 14 bases spanning the gap.

The V call is TRBV7-4, the J call TRBJ1-5; 10 bases line up with TRBD1. V gave up 5 bases and J gave up 5 bases; unmatched junction bases: 6. The V gene's germline CDR1 is SGHVT and CDR2 SQSDAQ. The CDR3 runs to 15 residues. The CDR3 reads CASSTRDRGYQPQHF. The CDR3 region has the DNA TGTGCCAGCAGCACCCGGGACAGGGGATATCAGCCCCAGCATTTT.

The chain combines TRBV2 with TRBJ2-3, with 9 bases aligning to TRBD1. The J segment lost 1 base and the V segment lost 6 bases, leaving 8 bases of the junction unmatched. The CDR3 has 16 amino acids. Germline V gene data show CDR1 as SNHLY and CDR2 as FYNNEI. The DNA of the CDR3 is TGTGCCAGCAGGGCCCAGACAGGGGGGGGCACAGATACGCAGTATTTT. Protein sequence: CASRAQTGGGTDTQYF.

This chain's CDR3 is CSATGEAFF. CDR3 nucleotides: TGCAGTGCTACGGGCGAAGCTTTCTTT. The chain couples TRBV20-1 to TRBJ1-1, with unresolved D. This CDR3 spans 9 amino acids. The V end lost 4 bases, the J end lost 8 bases, and 5 bases lay between the germline ends. In germline, CDR1 is DFQATT, CDR2 SNEGSKA (reference sequence).

V gene TRBV14 combines with J gene TRBJ2-7; 9 bases line up with TRBD1. CDR1 SGHDN and CDR2 FVKESK come from the germline V gene. This CDR3 spans 18 amino acids. The V gene end was trimmed by 5 bases and the J gene end by 6 bases; junction bases not matched to a gene: 20. The CDR3 here is CASSSFIPGTGTLGEQYF. The CDR3 coding sequence is TGTGCCAGCAGCTCTTTTATTCCCGGGACAGGGACTTTGGGCGAGCAGTACTTC.

This chain links TRBV14 with TRBJ2-7; D is tentatively TRBD1 or TRBD2 (6 bases each). This CDR3 spans 17 amino acids. Germline V gives CDR1 SGHDN, CDR2 FVKESK. The V end was cut by 0 bases, the J end by 2 bases, with 17 bases between. CDR3 sequence: CASSQDSWVEGAYEQYF. The CDR3 coding sequence is TGTGCCAGCAGCCAAGATTCTTGGGTGGAGGGGGCCTACGAGCAGTACTTC.